This T cell receptor beta chain was sequenced for a study of blood T cell repertoires in COVID-19. Background on the study: In each case, the material was cDNA or gDNA derived from T cells, B-cell-depleted T cells, or PBMCs.

Germline trimming cut 4 bases from V and 0 bases from J; bases unmatched to any gene: 3. Germline lookup yields CDR1 LNHDA and CDR2 SQIVND (reference sequence). This CDR3 contains 15 residues. The method was immunoSEQ multiplex PCR; TCRdb's version includes in-frame clones alone and lacks a portion of them. The sample includes 250,000 to 300,000 clones, approximately 90% of them seen just once. This sequence joins TRBV19 and TRBJ1-5; 7 positions match TRBD1. The sequence derives from a woman aged 40 to 49 with acute or convalescent COVID-19. Material for sequencing was peripheral blood. The CDR3 DNA reads TGTGCCAGTAGTACGACAGGGAATAGCAATCAGCCCCAGCATTTT. Protein sequence: CASSTTGNSNQPQHF.